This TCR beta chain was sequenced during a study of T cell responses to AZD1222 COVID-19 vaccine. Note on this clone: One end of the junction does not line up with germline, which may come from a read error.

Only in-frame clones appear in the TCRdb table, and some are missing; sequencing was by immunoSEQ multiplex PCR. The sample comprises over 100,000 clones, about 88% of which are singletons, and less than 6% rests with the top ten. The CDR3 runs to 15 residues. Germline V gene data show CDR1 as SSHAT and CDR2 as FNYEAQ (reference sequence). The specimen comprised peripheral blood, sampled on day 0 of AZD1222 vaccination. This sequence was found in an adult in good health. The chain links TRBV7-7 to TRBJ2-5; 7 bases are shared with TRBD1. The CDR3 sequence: CASSVREGGGETQYF. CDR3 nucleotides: TGTGCTAGCAGCGTTCGGGAAGGGGGCGGGGAGACCCAGTACTTC. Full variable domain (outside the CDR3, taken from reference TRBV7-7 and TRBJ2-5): GAGVSQSPRYKVTKRGQDVTLRCDPISSHATLYWYQQALGQGPEFLTYFNYEAQPDKSGLPSDRFSAERPEGSISTLTIQRTEQRDSAMYRCASSVREGGGETQYFGPGTRLLVL.